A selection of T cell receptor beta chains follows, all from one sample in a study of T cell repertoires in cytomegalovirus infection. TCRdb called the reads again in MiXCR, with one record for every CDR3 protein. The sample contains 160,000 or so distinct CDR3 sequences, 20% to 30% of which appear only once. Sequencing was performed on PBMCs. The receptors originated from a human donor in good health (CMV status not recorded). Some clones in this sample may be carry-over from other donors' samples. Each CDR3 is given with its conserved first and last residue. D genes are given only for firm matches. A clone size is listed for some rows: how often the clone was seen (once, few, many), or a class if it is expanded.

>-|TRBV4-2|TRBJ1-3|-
CASSQDSSRGSSGNTIYF
TGTGCCAGCAGCCAAGATAGTTCCCGAGGGAGCTCTGGAAACACCATATATTTT
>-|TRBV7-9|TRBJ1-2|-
CASSLGRTVDGYTF
TGTGCCAGCAGCTTAGGACGGACGGTTGATGGCTACACCTTC
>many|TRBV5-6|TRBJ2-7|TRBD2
CASSPRGGSYEQYF
TGTGCCAGCAGCCCCCGCGGGGGTTCCTACGAGCAGTACTTC
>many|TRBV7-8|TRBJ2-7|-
CASSSSTGAEQYF
TGTGCCAGCAGCTCATCAACGGGGGCCGAGCAGTACTTC
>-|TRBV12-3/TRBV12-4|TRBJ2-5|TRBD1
CASSSADRQQETQYF
TGTGCCAGCAGTTCGGCGGACAGGCAGCAAGAGACCCAGTACTTC
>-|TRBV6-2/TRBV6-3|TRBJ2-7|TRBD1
CASSVPGQGYEQYF
TGTGCCAGCAGTGTTCCGGGACAGGGCTACGAGCAGTACTTC
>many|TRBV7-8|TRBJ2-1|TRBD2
CASSLTSGRYNEQFF
TGTGCCAGCAGCCTCACTAGCGGGAGATACAATGAGCAGTTCTTC
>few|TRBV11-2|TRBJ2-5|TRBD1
CASSSSGTEETQYF
TGTGCCAGCAGCTCCTCCGGGACAGAAGAGACCCAGTACTTC
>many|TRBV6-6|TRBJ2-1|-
CASAQERGNEQFF
TGTGCCAGCGCCCAGGAGAGGGGCAATGAGCAGTTCTTC
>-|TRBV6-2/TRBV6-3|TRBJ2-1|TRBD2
CASTQVSGSLVEQFF
TGTGCCAGCACACAGGTGAGCGGGAGCTTGGTTGAGCAGTTCTTC
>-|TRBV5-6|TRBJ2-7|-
CASSLERASYEQYF
TGTGCCAGCAGCTTGGAAAGGGCCTCCTACGAGCAGTACTTC
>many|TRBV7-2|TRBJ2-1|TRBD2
CASSLDVSGRDNEQFF
TGTGCCAGCAGCTTAGATGTTAGCGGGAGGGACAATGAGCAGTTCTTC
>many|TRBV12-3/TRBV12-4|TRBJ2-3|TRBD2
CASRTSGSADTQYF
TGTGCCAGCAGGACTAGCGGGAGTGCAGATACGCAGTATTTT
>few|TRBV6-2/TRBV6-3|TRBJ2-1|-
CASSHTGLHEQFF
TGTGCCAGCAGTCACACTGGACTCCATGAGCAGTTCTTC
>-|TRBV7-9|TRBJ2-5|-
CASSLAPAVQETQYF
TGTGCCAGCAGCTTAGCGCCGGCAGTCCAAGAGACCCAGTACTTC
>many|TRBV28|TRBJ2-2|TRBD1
CASSLSTGEGGELFF
TGTGCCAGCAGTTTATCGACAGGGGAAGGCGGGGAGCTGTTTTTT
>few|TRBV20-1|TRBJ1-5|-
CSASQGGQPQHF
TGCAGTGCTAGTCAGGGAGGTCAGCCCCAGCATTTT
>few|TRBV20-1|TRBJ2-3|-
CSATSLATDTQYF
TGCAGTGCGACTTCACTAGCAACAGATACGCAGTATTTT
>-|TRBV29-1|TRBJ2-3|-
CSVGRDFTDTQYF
TGCAGCGTTGGACGGGACTTCACAGATACGCAGTATTTT
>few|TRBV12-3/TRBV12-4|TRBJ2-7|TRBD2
CASSGGLFLYEQYF
TGTGCCAGCAGTGGGGGACTATTCCTCTACGAGCAGTACTTC
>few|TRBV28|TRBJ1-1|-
CASSTPRGMNTEAFF
TGTGCCAGCAGCACCCCACGGGGTATGAACACTGAAGCTTTCTTT
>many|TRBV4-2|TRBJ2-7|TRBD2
CASSQETDSGSHGYEQYF
TGTGCCAGCAGCCAAGAGACGGATAGCGGGAGTCACGGCTACGAGCAGTACTTC
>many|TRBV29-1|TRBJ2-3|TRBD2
CSLGLAGVPDTQYF
TGCAGCCTGGGACTAGCGGGAGTACCAGATACGCAGTATTTT
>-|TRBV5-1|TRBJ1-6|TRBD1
CASTGQLNSPLHF
TGCGCCAGCACGGGACAGCTGAATTCACCCCTCCACTTT
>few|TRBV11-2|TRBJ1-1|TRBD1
CASSSGTGPLGAFF
TGTGCCAGCAGCTCGGGGACAGGGCCATTAGGAGCTTTCTTT
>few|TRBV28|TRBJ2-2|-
CASSPDPAYGELFF
TGTGCCAGCAGTCCGGACCCTGCGTACGGGGAGCTGTTTTTT
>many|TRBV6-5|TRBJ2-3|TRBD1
CASRGQGTDTQYF
TGTGCCAGCAGAGGACAGGGCACAGATACGCAGTATTTT
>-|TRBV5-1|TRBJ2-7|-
CASSLGTVYEQYF
TGCGCCAGCAGCTTAGGGACGGTCTACGAGCAGTACTTC
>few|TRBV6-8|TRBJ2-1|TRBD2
CASSSRTSGRNNEQFF
TGTGCCAGCAGTTCACGGACTAGCGGGAGAAACAATGAGCAGTTCTTC
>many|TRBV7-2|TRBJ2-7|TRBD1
CASSLHRGGFYEQYF
TGTGCCAGCAGCCTCCACAGGGGCGGGTTCTACGAGCAGTACTTC
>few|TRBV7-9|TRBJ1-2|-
CASSLNRDTRYGYTF
TGTGCCAGCAGCCTCAATCGGGACACCCGCTATGGCTACACCTTC
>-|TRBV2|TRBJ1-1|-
CAVPGGGKMNTEAFF
TGTGCCGTCCCCGGGGGGGGGAAAATGAACACTGAAGCTTTCTTT
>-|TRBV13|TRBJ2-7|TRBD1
CASSQTGRGSYEQYF
TGTGCCAGCAGCCAGACAGGGAGAGGATCCTACGAGCAGTACTTC
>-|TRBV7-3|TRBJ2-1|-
CASSLRAGKYNEQFF
TGTGCCAGCAGCTTACGGGCGGGGAAGTACAATGAGCAGTTCTTC
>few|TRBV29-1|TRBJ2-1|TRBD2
CSVPLAGRYNEQFF
TGCAGCGTCCCCTTAGCGGGAAGGTACAATGAGCAGTTCTTC
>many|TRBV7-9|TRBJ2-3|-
CASSWSADTQYF
TGTGCCAGCAGCTGGTCAGCAGATACGCAGTATTTT
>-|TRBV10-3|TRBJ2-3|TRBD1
CAISESTGGTDTQYF
TGTGCCATCAGTGAGTCTACAGGGGGCACAGATACGCAGTATTTT
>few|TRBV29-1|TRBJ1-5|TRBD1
CSVEDNPLPGDRGEPQHF
TGCAGCGTTGAAGATAACCCCCTCCCCGGGGACAGGGGTGAGCCCCAGCATTTT
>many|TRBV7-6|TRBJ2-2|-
CASSFRVGELFF
TGTGCCAGCAGCTTCCGGGTTGGGGAGCTGTTTTTT
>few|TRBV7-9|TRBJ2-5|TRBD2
CASSSELAGSQETQYF
TGTGCCAGCAGCTCCGAACTAGCGGGGAGCCAAGAGACCCAGTACTTC
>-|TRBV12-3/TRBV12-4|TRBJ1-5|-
CVSSLAGDSNQPQHF
TGTGTCAGCAGTTTGGCAGGGGATAGCAATCAGCCCCAGCATTTT
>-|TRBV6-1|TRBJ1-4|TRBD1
CASRLGQGGEKLFF
TGTGCCAGCAGGCTCGGACAGGGCGGTGAAAAACTGTTTTTT
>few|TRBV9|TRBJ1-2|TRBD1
CASSGDSGGVYGYTF
TGTGCCAGCAGCGGGGACAGCGGTGGGGTCTATGGCTACACCTTC
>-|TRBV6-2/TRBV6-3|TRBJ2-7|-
CASSPGLFYEQYF
TGTGCCAGCAGTCCAGGGCTATTCTACGAGCAGTACTTC
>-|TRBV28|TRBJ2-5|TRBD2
CASSLSGGRARETQYF
TGTGCCAGCAGTTTAAGCGGCGGGAGGGCCCGGGAGACCCAGTACTTC
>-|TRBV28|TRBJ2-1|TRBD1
CASGSLDRGRNEQFF
TGTGCCAGCGGATCCCTGGACAGGGGAAGGAATGAGCAGTTCTTC
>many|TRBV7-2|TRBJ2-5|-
CASSLGLGGGQETQYF
TGTGCCAGCAGCTTAGGTTTGGGGGGAGGCCAAGAGACCCAGTACTTC
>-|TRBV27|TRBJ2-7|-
CASRGSGVPYEQYF
TGTGCCAGCAGAGGATCAGGGGTTCCCTACGAGCAGTACTTC
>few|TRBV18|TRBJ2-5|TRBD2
CASSPLPAGGQETQYF
TGTGCCAGCTCACCTTTACCAGCGGGGGGACAAGAGACCCAGTACTTC
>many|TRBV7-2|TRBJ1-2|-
CASSLASAAANYGYTF
TGTGCCAGCAGCTTAGCTTCGGCGGCCGCTAACTATGGCTACACCTTC
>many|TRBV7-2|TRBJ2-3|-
CASSRDRRTDTQYF
TGTGCCAGCAGCCGGGACCGCCGCACAGATACGCAGTATTTT
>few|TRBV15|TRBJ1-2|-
CATSSEPADYGYTF
TGTGCCACCAGCAGTGAACCCGCGGATTATGGCTACACCTTC
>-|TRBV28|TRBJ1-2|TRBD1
CASSPTSGGIYGYTF
TGTGCCAGCAGCCCGACCTCAGGGGGCATCTATGGCTACACCTTC
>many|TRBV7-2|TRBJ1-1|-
CASSLEPLGAEAFF
TGTGCCAGCAGCTTAGAACCTTTAGGCGCTGAAGCTTTCTTT